The rows below give T cell receptor beta chains drawn from one sample of a study of blood T cell repertoires in COVID-19. Sequencing was performed with immunoSEQ multiplex PCR; in TCRdb, only in-frame clones are kept and a portion is missing. The repertoire holds about 130,000 clones, with around nine tenths as singletons. Sequenced material: peripheral blood. The origin of the receptors is a man aged 50-59 years with COVID-19, enrolled during active disease. CDR3s include the opening cysteine and the closing phenylalanine or tryptophan. Each record gives: J gene, V gene, clone size, D gene, CDR3 DNA, CDR3 protein. A D gene is named only where the DNA matches it firmly. The listing skips clone size in some rows; elsewhere it reads once, few, many or a size class.

J gene: TRBJ2-5; V gene: TRBV5-1; clone size: -; D gene: TRBD2; CDR3 DNA: TGCGCCAGCACCCGGACCGGGACTAGCGAAGAGACCCAGTACTTC; CDR3 protein: CASTRTGTSEETQYF
J gene: TRBJ1-4; V gene: TRBV15; clone size: once; D gene: -; CDR3 DNA: TGTGCCACCAGCATACGGGGTGGAGAAAAACTGTTTTTT; CDR3 protein: CATSIRGGEKLFF
J gene: TRBJ1-1; V gene: TRBV6-6; clone size: -; D gene: -; CDR3 DNA: TGTGCCAGCAGTTACTCGGGCAGTGGGAACACTGAAGCTTTCTTT; CDR3 protein: CASSYSGSGNTEAFF
J gene: TRBJ2-5; V gene: TRBV7-9; clone size: -; D gene: TRBD1; CDR3 DNA: TGTGCCAGCAGCCTGACAGGGGGCGTAGAGACCCAGTACTTC; CDR3 protein: CASSLTGGVETQYF
J gene: TRBJ1-1; V gene: TRBV3-1/TRBV3-2; clone size: few; D gene: -; CDR3 DNA: TGTGCCAGCAGCCAAGTTGCAATAACGAGCACTGAAGCTTTCTTT; CDR3 protein: CASSQVAITSTEAFF
J gene: TRBJ2-1; V gene: TRBV7-2; clone size: -; D gene: -; CDR3 DNA: TGTGCCAGCAGCTTAGTAGCGCAGGCCTACAATGAGCAGTTCTTC; CDR3 protein: CASSLVAQAYNEQFF
J gene: TRBJ1-2; V gene: TRBV10-3; clone size: -; D gene: TRBD1; CDR3 DNA: TGTGCCATCAGCCAAAGGCCGGGACAGGGAGGCTACACCTTC; CDR3 protein: CAISQRPGQGGYTF
J gene: TRBJ2-7; V gene: TRBV4-1; clone size: -; D gene: -; CDR3 DNA: TGCGCCAGCAGCCAAGAAGAACTTGGACTCTACGAGCAGTACTTC; CDR3 protein: CASSQEELGLYEQYF
J gene: TRBJ2-3; V gene: TRBV20-1; clone size: -; D gene: -; CDR3 DNA: TGCAGTGCTAGTCTACTAGCAGTTAGCACAGATACGCAGTATTTT; CDR3 protein: CSASLLAVSTDTQYF
J gene: TRBJ2-1; V gene: TRBV7-9; clone size: -; D gene: TRBD1; CDR3 DNA: TGTGCCAGCAGCTCACAGGGGAATGAGCAGTTCTTC; CDR3 protein: CASSSQGNEQFF
J gene: TRBJ1-1; V gene: TRBV3-1/TRBV3-2; clone size: -; D gene: -; CDR3 DNA: TGTGCCAGCAGCCCCGGTCTGAACACTGAAGCTTTCTTT; CDR3 protein: CASSPGLNTEAFF
J gene: TRBJ2-3; V gene: TRBV5-1; clone size: -; D gene: TRBD1; CDR3 DNA: TGCGCCAGCAGCCCGCAGGGACAGGGGCTTGGAGATACGCAGTATTTT; CDR3 protein: CASSPQGQGLGDTQYF
J gene: TRBJ2-3; V gene: TRBV7-3; clone size: -; D gene: -; CDR3 DNA: TGTGCCAGCAGCACTAGGAGGCTCGATACGCAGTATTTT; CDR3 protein: CASSTRRLDTQYF
J gene: TRBJ2-1; V gene: TRBV7-8; clone size: -; D gene: TRBD2; CDR3 DNA: TGTGCCAGCAGCTTGGGCGGGAGGGCCTACAATGAGCAGTTCTTC; CDR3 protein: CASSLGGRAYNEQFF
J gene: TRBJ1-5; V gene: TRBV7-9; clone size: once; D gene: -; CDR3 DNA: TGTGCCAGCAGCGTGAAAGGGGATCAGCCCCAGCATTTT; CDR3 protein: CASSVKGDQPQHF
J gene: TRBJ2-3; V gene: TRBV19; clone size: -; D gene: TRBD2; CDR3 DNA: TGTGCCAGTACGACTAGCGGACATGGGGAAGATACGCAGTATTTT; CDR3 protein: CASTTSGHGEDTQYF
J gene: TRBJ2-7; V gene: TRBV6-4; clone size: once; D gene: TRBD1; CDR3 DNA: TGTGCCAGCAGTGGTCTCAAAGGGGGCTGCCCCTACGAGCAGTACTTC; CDR3 protein: CASSGLKGGCPYEQYF
J gene: TRBJ1-5; V gene: TRBV6-1; clone size: -; D gene: -; CDR3 DNA: TGTGCCAGCAGTGAAGCGGAGGGCAGGGTTTTCTCCGGAAATCAGCCCCAGCATTTT; CDR3 protein: CASSEAEGRVFSGNQPQHF
J gene: TRBJ1-5; V gene: TRBV24-1; clone size: -; D gene: TRBD1; CDR3 DNA: TGTGCCACCAGTGATTTGCGGGGGGACAGGGAAAATCAGCCCCAGCATTTT; CDR3 protein: CATSDLRGDRENQPQHF
J gene: TRBJ2-1; V gene: TRBV6-7; clone size: -; D gene: TRBD2; CDR3 DNA: TGTGCCAGCCCAACACGGCCTAGCGGCTACAATGAGCAGTTCTTC; CDR3 protein: CASPTRPSGYNEQFF
J gene: TRBJ1-3; V gene: TRBV4-1; clone size: -; D gene: -; CDR3 DNA: TGCGCCAGCAGCCAAGATCCAGGGTTGGGTTTTACTGGAAACACCATATATTTT; CDR3 protein: CASSQDPGLGFTGNTIYF
J gene: TRBJ2-2; V gene: TRBV21-1; clone size: -; D gene: -; CDR3 DNA: TGTGCCAGCAGCAACCTAGCGGGAGGGGAGCTGTTTTTT; CDR3 protein: CASSNLAGGELFF
J gene: TRBJ2-2; V gene: TRBV19; clone size: -; D gene: -; CDR3 DNA: TGTGCCAGTAGTAGGCTCACGAACACCGGGGAGCTGTTTTTT; CDR3 protein: CASSRLTNTGELFF
J gene: TRBJ2-2; V gene: TRBV9; clone size: -; D gene: TRBD2; CDR3 DNA: TGTGCCAGCAGCGGACTAGCGGGAGCCGGGGAGCTGTTTTTT; CDR3 protein: CASSGLAGAGELFF
J gene: TRBJ2-1; V gene: TRBV21-1; clone size: -; D gene: -; CDR3 DNA: TGTGCCAGCAGAAAATACAGGGGGCGGGGCGATGAGCAGTTCTTC; CDR3 protein: CASRKYRGRGDEQFF
J gene: TRBJ1-2; V gene: TRBV5-4; clone size: -; D gene: TRBD1; CDR3 DNA: TGTGCCAGCAGCTTGGGGGGACAGGGATTTGGCTACACCTTC; CDR3 protein: CASSLGGQGFGYTF
J gene: TRBJ1-1; V gene: TRBV11-1; clone size: -; D gene: -; CDR3 DNA: TGTGCGACGAAGAAGGACAGCAGACCGAACACTGAAGCTTTCTTT; CDR3 protein: CATKKDSRPNTEAFF
J gene: TRBJ1-2; V gene: TRBV10-2; clone size: -; D gene: -; CDR3 DNA: TGCGCCAGCAGTGAGGTCGCGCCAATCTTAGCTAACTATGGCTACACCTTC; CDR3 protein: CASSEVAPILANYGYTF
J gene: TRBJ2-1; V gene: TRBV19; clone size: few; D gene: TRBD1; CDR3 DNA: TGTGCCAGTAGTAGCGACAGGGGCTTCTACAATGAGCAGTTCTTC; CDR3 protein: CASSSDRGFYNEQFF
J gene: TRBJ2-5; V gene: TRBV28; clone size: -; D gene: -; CDR3 DNA: TGTGCCAGCAGTTTGATTAGTGAAACGCCCCGGGAGACCCAGTACTTC; CDR3 protein: CASSLISETPRETQYF
J gene: TRBJ1-2; V gene: TRBV29-1; clone size: -; D gene: -; CDR3 DNA: TGCAGCGTTGACGTATATAATGGCTACACCTTC; CDR3 protein: CSVDVYNGYTF
J gene: TRBJ2-5; V gene: TRBV5-1; clone size: -; D gene: -; CDR3 DNA: TGCGCCAGCAGCTTGGCCTACGAGACCCAGTACTTC; CDR3 protein: CASSLAYETQYF
J gene: TRBJ2-2; V gene: TRBV5-5; clone size: -; D gene: -; CDR3 DNA: TGTGCCAGCAGCCCCCTCCCCGGGACCGGGGAGCTGTTTTTT; CDR3 protein: CASSPLPGTGELFF
J gene: TRBJ2-2; V gene: TRBV5-4; clone size: -; D gene: -; CDR3 DNA: TGTGCCAGCAGCTTGGATCCACTTACCGGGGAGCTGTTTTTT; CDR3 protein: CASSLDPLTGELFF
J gene: TRBJ1-1; V gene: TRBV27; clone size: -; D gene: -; CDR3 DNA: TGTGCCAGCAGTTTATATATGACATTTGACACTGAAGCTTTCTTT; CDR3 protein: CASSLYMTFDTEAFF
J gene: TRBJ1-2; V gene: TRBV7-9; clone size: -; D gene: -; CDR3 DNA: TGTGCCAGCAGCCCTCCGGGAACCAACTATGGCTACACCTTC; CDR3 protein: CASSPPGTNYGYTF
J gene: TRBJ2-5; V gene: TRBV3-1/TRBV3-2; clone size: -; D gene: TRBD1; CDR3 DNA: TGTGCCAGCAGCCCAGAGGGGGCTGAGACCCAGTACTTC; CDR3 protein: CASSPEGAETQYF
J gene: TRBJ2-4; V gene: TRBV9; clone size: -; D gene: -; CDR3 DNA: TGTGCCAGCAGCGTAGATCCCAGGGTCGAGAAAAACATTCAGTACTTC; CDR3 protein: CASSVDPRVEKNIQYF
J gene: TRBJ1-1; V gene: TRBV29-1; clone size: -; D gene: -; CDR3 DNA: TGCAGCGGGGGAACAGGCTTGAACACTGAAGCTTTCTTT; CDR3 protein: CSGGTGLNTEAFF
J gene: TRBJ1-2; V gene: TRBV30; clone size: -; D gene: -; CDR3 DNA: TGTGCCTGGAGTTCCGGGGGGTATAGTGGCTACACCTTC; CDR3 protein: CAWSSGGYSGYTF